This T cell receptor beta chain was retrieved from a study of blood T cells in healthy people across ages. Study details: Through template switching, about one barcoded beta molecule was captured per two T cells, as measured in model experiments.

The second PCR ran about 7 to 12 cycles with a sample-barcoded 5' primer and J-beta primers. A template-switch adaptor that had 12 random nucleotides put a tag on each cDNA molecule. TCRdb processed the 5' RACE reads anew with MiXCR; each CDR3 protein has one entry. The data contain hundreds of thousands of distinct CDR3 sequences, around 48% of them seen just once; the ten biggest clones take up under 35%. Between the trimmed V and J ends, which lost 7 bases and 5 bases, there was a span of 14 bases. Germline V gene sequence: CDR1 KGHDR, CDR2 SFDVKD. The CDR3 is 14 residues long. A minimum of 7 million PBMCs was isolated per sample.

Sequencing used blood. This TCR was sampled from an older woman in good health. This sequence joins TRBV24-1 and TRBJ2-1; D is unclear. The CDR3 spells CATSTPPTNNEQFF. The CDR3 DNA reads TGTGCCACCAGCACCCCACCGACGAACAATGAGCAGTTCTTC.